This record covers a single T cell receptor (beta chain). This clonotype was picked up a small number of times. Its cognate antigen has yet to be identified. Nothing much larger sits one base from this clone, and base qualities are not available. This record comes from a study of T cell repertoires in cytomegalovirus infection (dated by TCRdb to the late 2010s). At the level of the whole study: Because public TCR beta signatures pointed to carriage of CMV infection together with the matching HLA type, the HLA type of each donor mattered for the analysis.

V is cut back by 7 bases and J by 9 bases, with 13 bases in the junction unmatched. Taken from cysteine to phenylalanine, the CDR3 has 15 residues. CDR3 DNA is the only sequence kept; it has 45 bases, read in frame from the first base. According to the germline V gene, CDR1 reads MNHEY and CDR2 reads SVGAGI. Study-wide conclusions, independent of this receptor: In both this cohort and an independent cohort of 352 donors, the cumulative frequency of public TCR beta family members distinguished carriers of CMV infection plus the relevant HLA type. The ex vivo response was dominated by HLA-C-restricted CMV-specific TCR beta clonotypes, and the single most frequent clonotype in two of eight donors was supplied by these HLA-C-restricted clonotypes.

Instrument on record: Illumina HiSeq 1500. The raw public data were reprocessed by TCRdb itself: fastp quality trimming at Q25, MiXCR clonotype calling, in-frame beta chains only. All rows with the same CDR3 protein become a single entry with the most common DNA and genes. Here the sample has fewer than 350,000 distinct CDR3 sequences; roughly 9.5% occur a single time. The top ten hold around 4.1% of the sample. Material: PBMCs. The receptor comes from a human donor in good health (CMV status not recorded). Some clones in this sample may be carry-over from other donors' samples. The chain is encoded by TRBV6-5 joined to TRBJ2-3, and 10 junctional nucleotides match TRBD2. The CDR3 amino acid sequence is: CASIQRLAGARTQYF. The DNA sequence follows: TGTGCCAGCATCCAAAGGCTAGCGGGGGCCCGGACGCAGTATTTT.